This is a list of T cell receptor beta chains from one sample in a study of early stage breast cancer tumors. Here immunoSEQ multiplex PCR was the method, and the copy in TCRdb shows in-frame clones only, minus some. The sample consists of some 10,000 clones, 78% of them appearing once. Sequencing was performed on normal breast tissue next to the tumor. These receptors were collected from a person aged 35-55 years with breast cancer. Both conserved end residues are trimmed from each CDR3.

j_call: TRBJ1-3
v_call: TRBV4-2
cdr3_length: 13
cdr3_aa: ASSQDWRSGNTIY

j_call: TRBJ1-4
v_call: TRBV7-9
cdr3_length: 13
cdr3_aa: ASSLGVSTNEKLF

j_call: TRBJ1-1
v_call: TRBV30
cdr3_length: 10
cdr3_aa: AWSEGGPEAF

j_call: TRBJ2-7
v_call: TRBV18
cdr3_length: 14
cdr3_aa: ASSPPGGSNSYEQY

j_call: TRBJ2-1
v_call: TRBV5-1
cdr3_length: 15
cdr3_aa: ASSFRTSGAPYNEQF

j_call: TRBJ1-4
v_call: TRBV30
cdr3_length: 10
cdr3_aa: AWSVTDGKLF

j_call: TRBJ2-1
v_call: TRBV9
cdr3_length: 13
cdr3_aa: ASSFLAGGPILEF

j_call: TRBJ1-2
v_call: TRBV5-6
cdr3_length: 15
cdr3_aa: ASSLVGTGNLNYGYT

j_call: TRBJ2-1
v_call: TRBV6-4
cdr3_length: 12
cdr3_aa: ASSPDDSYNEQF

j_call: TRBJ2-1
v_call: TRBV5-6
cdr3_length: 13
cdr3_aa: ASSFYRGDYNEQF

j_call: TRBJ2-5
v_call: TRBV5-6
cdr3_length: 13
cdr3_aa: ASSRGTAPRETQY

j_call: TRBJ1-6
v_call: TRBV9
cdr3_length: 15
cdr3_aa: ASSERKGQSVDSPLH

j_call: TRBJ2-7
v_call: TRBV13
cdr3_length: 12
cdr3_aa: ASSFYSGAYEQY

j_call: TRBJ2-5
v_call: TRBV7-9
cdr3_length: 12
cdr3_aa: ASSYLQPQETQY

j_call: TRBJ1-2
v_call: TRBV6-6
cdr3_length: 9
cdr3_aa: ASSSNYGYT

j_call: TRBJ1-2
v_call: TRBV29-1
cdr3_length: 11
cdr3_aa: SVGAGGRYGYT

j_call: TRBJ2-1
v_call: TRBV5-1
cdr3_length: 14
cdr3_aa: ASSSQAGASYNEQF

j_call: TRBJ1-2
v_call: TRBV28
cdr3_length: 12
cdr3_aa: ASSLSSKSYGYT

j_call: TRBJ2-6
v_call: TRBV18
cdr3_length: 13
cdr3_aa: ASSPSRSGANVLT

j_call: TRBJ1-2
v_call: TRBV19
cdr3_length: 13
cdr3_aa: ASSISQGHNYGYT

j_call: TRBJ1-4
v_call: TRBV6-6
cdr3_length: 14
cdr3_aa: ASSSSDLATNEKLF

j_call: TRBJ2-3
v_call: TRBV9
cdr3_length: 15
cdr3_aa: ASSAQLAGGGSDTQY

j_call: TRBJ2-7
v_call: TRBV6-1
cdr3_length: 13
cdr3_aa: ASSEGTLSSYEQY

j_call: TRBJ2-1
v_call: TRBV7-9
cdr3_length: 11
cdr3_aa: ASDGRAADEQF

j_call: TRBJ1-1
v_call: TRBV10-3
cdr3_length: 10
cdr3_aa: AMQGGGTEAF

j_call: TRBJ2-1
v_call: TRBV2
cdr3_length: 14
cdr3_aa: ASSDQDRIPYNEQF

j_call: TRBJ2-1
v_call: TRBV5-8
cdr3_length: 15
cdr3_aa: ASSLIPTLADNNEQF

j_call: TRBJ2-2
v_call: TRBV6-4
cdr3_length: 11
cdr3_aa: ASSSGNTGELF